This T cell receptor beta chain was recovered during a study of blood T cell repertoires in COVID-19. Study overall: Acute and convalescent COVID-19 samples came from the United States, Italy and Spain. T cells, B-cell-depleted T cells, or PBMCs supplied cDNA or gDNA.

Note on this clone: This specimen includes other DNA sequences encoding the same CDR3.

Trimming at V came to 0 bases and at J to 1 base, leaving 1 base not matched to a gene. The CDR3 contains 15 residues. From germline, CDR1 is SGDLS and CDR2 YYNGEE. Per the authors' pipeline: Reference gene primer amplification gave estimated nucleated cell counts. Generated by immunoSEQ multiplex PCR, the TCRdb table keeps only in-frame clones and is missing some. The DNA gave D and trimming, while V, J and clone size come from that table. The sample holds over 30,000 clones, approximately 87% seen once. The sequencing input was peripheral blood. V usage is TRBV9 and J usage is TRBJ2-5, with 9 bases matching TRBD2. The source is a man between 65 and 79 years old with acute or convalescent COVID-19. CDR3 protein: CASSVASGIQETQYF. The CDR3 DNA sequence: TGTGCCAGCAGCGTAGCTAGCGGGATCCAAGAGACCCAGTACTTC.